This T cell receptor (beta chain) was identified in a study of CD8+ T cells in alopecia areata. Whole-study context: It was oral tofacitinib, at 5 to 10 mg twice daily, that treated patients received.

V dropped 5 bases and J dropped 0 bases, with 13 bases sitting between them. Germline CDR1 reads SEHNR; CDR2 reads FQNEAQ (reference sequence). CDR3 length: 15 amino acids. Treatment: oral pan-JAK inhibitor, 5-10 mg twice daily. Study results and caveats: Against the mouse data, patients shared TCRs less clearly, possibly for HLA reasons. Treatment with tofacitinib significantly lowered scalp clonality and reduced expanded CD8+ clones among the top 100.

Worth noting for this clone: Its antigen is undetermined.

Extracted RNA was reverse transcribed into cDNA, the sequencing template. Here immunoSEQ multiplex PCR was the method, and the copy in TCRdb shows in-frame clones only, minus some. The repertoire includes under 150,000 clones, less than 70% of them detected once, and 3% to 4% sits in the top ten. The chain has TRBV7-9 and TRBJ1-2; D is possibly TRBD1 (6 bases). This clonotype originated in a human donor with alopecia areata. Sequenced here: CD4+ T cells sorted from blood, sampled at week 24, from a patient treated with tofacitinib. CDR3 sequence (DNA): TGTGCCAGCAGCCCCAGGACAGAGGCTAACTATGGCTACACCTTC. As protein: CASSPRTEANYGYTF.